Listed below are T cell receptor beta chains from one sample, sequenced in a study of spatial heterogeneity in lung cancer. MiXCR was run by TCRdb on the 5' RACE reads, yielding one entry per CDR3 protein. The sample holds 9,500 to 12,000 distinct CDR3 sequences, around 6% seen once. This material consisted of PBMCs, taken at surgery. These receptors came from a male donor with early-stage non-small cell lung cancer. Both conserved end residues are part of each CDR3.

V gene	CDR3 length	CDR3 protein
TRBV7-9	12	CASSLGVGEAFF
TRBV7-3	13	CASRGGGVGELFF
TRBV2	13	CASRRGAPNEQFF
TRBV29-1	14	CSVEARGVGGELFF
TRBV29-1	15	CSVVLARGRGTEAFF
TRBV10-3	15	CAISGTRDRGNEQFF
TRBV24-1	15	CATSDGQGFDNEQFF
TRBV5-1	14	CASSLAGGSYGYTF
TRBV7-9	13	CASIGGREETQYF
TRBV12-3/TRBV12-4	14	CASSLSEMNTEAFF
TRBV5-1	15	CASSLGGQAHNEQFF
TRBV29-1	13	CSVEVLAAETQYF
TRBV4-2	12	CASSRSQGLAFF
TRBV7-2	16	CASSSFPRGGRETQYF
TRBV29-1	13	CSVVGSGGQKQYF
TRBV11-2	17	CASSRRGTSGGNNEQFF
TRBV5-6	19	CASSFPRGILAIVDNEQFF
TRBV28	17	CASSSSALATFYNEQFF
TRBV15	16	CATSRDFLGASYEQYF
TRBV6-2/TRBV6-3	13	CASSYESYTEAFF
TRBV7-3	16	CASSPNGGGNSDTQYF
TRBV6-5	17	CASSYRVLGLSGNTIYF
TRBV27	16	CASSSHLQGANTEAFF
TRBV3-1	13	CVSSQTSEETQYF
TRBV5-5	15	CASSFVQDSYNEQFF
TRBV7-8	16	CASSYDRVADTDTQYF
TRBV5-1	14	CASQRGHSNTEAFF
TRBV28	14	CASSLRETNEKLFF
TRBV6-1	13	CASSLDSNQPQHF
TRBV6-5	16	CASSYTWTLSGNTIYF
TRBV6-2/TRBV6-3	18	CASSLQIGTPGGTDTQYF
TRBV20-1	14	CSAERVRSSYEQYF
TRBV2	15	CASSDRTRKVETQYF
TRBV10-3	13	CAISEDKRYTQYF
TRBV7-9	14	CASSQTSGGNEQFF
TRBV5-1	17	CASSLGPEVAGVGTQYF
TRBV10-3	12	CAISARQDTQYF
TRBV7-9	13	CASTPRSNYGYTF
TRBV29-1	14	CSVVTVLSGNTIYF
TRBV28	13	CASGEGQRNIQYF
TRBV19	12	CASSMSSYEQYF
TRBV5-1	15	CASSLTGLEVETQYF
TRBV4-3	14	CASSQEVTGGEQYF
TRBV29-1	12	CSLSGEADTQYF
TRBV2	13	CASSGPRGTEAFF
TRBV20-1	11	CSAKVYTEAFF
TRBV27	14	CASSNGALYNEQFF